One and the same sample provided the 8 T cell receptor beta chains below, sequenced in a study of T cells in Graves' hyperthyroidism and ophthalmopathy. The investigators amplified TCR beta CDR3 regions from RNA transcripts. The TCR CDR3 was amplified in a first-round RT-PCR using the HTBI primer set. TCRdb itself ran the multiplex PCR reads through MiXCR, one entry per CDR3 protein. The table records about 640,000 distinct CDR3 sequences, approximately 14% of them present only once. The sample taken for sequencing was blood. The receptors here all came from a woman between 50 and 59 years old with Graves' ophthalmopathy.

This clonotype was observed many times. The chain employs TRBV2 and TRBJ2-1; TRBD2 matches 9 bases. Germline V gene lookup returns CDR1 SNHLY and CDR2 FYNNEI. Trimming cost V 3 bases and J 14 bases; bases outside gene matches: 14. The CDR3 consists of 15 residues. CDR3 in amino acids: CASSEGSGRPLVEFF. In DNA form, the CDR3 reads TGTGCCAGCAGTGAGGGAAGCGGGAGGCCCCTGGTTGAGTTCTTC.

This clonotype has more than one count but fewer than ten. The CDR3 region has the DNA TGTGCCAGTAGTGCGTCGACAGGGAACACCGGGGAGCTGTTTTTT. Amino acid sequence: CASSASTGNTGELFF. V and J are TRBV19 and TRBJ2-2; TRBD1 is a possible D gene (6 bases). From germline, CDR1 is LNHDA and CDR2 SQIVND (reference sequence). V lost 5 bases and J lost 1, with 11 bases in between. The CDR3 totals 15 residues.

This clonotype has a count of ten or more. The V gene is TRBV7-8, the J gene TRBJ1-2; 7 bases map to TRBD1. The CDR3 totals 14 residues. Germline CDR1 reads SGHVS; CDR2 reads FQNEAQ. V shed 0 bases, J shed 4 bases, and the junction held 2 bases outside the gene matches. This chain's CDR3 is CASSLAGQSYGYTF. In DNA, the CDR3 is TGTGCCAGCAGCTTAGCGGGACAGTCCTATGGCTACACCTTC.

Concerning this clonotype: A read error may be the cause here, since a much bigger clone is one base away. This chain joins TRBV6-1 and TRBJ2-1, with TRBD1 matching over 8 bases. The ends lost 8 bases at V and 3 bases at J; junction bases unmatched: 6. The CDR3 has 14 residues. Germline V CDR1 and CDR2: MNHNS, SASEGT. CDR3 residues: CASSGQGHYNEQFF. The CDR3 bases are TGTGCCAGCTCAGGACAGGGACACTACAATGAGCAGTTCTTC.

This clonotype was counted a few times. The chain is built from TRBV12-3 or TRBV12-4 and TRBJ2-5; 10 nucleotides match TRBD2. Trimming took 7 bases from V and 9 from J; bases not matched to a gene: 20. The CDR3 spans 17 residues. The CDR3 nucleotides are TGTGCCAGCACCTTTTTCGCGGGGACTAGCGATCTCCGTTCCCAGTACTTC. It encodes CASTFFAGTSDLRSQYF.

This rearrangement joins TRBV25-1 to TRBJ2-2; 10 nucleotides match TRBD1. With V trimmed by 8 bases and J by 5 bases, 8 bases remained unmatched. CDR1 and CDR2 from the germline V gene are MGHDK and SYGVNS. This CDR3 comprises 15 residues. The CDR3 region is CASYPTGQGTGELFF. The CDR3, as DNA: TGTGCCAGCTACCCGACGGGACAGGGGACCGGGGAGCTGTTTTTT. The full variable domain, with the rest looked up from reference TRBV25-1 and TRBJ2-2, is EADIYQTPRYLVIGTGKKITLECSQTMGHDKMYWYQQDPGMELHLIHYSYGVNSTEKGDLSSESTVSRIRTEHFPLTLESARPSHTSQYLCASYPTGQGTGELFFGEGSRLTVL.

This clonotype has at least ten counts. V usage is TRBV18 and J usage is TRBJ1-5, with D possibly TRBD1 on 6 matching bases. Trimming stripped 6 bases from V and 3 bases from J, with 9 bases between. This CDR3 comprises 13 residues. Germline V gene sequence: CDR1 KGHSH, CDR2 LQKENI. The CDR3 sequence is CASSQGINQPQHF. DNA for the CDR3: TGTGCCAGCTCCCAGGGGATCAATCAGCCCCAGCATTTT.

This clonotype was detected many times. This sequence joins TRBV5-1 and TRBJ1-1, with 7 bases fitting TRBD1. The CDR3 runs to 16 residues. The V and J ends lost 9 bases and 1 base, in that order; junction bases with no gene match: 15. The germline V gene has CDR1 SGHRS and CDR2 YFSETQ. In nucleotides, the CDR3 is TGCGCCAACAGGAGTGTGTACAGGGGACCGAACACTGAAGCTTTCTTT. Encoded protein: CANRSVYRGPNTEAFF.